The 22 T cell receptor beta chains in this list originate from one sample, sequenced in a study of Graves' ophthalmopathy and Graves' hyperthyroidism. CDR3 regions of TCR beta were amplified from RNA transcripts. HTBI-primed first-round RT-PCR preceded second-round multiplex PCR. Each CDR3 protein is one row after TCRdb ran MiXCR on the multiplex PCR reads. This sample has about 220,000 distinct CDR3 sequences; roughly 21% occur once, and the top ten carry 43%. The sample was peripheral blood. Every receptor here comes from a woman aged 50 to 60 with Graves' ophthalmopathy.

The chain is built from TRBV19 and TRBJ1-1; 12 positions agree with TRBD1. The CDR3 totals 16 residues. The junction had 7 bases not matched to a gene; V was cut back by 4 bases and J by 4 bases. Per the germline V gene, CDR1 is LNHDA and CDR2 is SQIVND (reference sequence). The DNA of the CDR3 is TGTGCCAGTAGTAAAGGGACAGGGGGCATCAGCACTGAAGCTTTCTTT. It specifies CASSKGTGGISTEAFF.

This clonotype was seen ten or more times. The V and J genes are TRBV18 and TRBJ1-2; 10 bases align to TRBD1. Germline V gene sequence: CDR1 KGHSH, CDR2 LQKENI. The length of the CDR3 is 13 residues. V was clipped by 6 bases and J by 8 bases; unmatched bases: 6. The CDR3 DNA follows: TGTGCCAGCTCCCCCGGACAGGGGGACGGCTACACCTTC. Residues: CASSPGQGDGYTF.

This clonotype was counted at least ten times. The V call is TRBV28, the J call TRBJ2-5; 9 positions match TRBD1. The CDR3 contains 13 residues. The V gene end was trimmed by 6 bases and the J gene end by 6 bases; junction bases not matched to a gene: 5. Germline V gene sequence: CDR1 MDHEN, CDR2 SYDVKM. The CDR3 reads CASSGQGFKTQYF. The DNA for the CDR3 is TGTGCCAGCAGCGGACAGGGGTTCAAGACCCAGTACTTC.

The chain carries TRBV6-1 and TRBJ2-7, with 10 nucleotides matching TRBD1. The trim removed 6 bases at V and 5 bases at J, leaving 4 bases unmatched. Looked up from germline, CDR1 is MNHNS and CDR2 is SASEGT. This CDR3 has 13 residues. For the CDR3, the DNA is TGTGCCAGCAGACTGACAGGGGGCGACGAGCAGTACTTC. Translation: CASRLTGGDEQYF.

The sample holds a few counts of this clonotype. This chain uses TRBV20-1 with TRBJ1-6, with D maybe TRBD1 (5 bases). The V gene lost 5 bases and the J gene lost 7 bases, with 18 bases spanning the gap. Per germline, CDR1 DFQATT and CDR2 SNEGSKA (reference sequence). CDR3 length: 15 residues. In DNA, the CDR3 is TGCAGTGCTCCCCCGGGGGGGGGGGGGAATTCACCCCTCCACTTT. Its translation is CSAPPGGGGNSPLHF.

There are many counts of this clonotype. CDR3 sequence: CASSKGQGSYEQYF. In DNA, the CDR3 is TGTGCCAGCAGTAAGGGACAGGGCTCCTACGAGCAGTACTTC. The V and J genes are TRBV12-3 or TRBV12-4 and TRBJ2-7; 9 nucleotides agree with TRBD1. Trimming removed 5 bases from V and 0 bases from J; junction bases left unmatched: 2. This CDR3 contains 14 residues.

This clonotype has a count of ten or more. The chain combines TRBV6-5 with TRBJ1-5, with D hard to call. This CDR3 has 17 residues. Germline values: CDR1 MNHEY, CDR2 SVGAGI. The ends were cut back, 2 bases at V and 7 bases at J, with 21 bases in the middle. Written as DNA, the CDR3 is TGTGCCAGCAGTTACCCCGGCGGAAGGGAATGGCGACAGCCCCAGCATTTT. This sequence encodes CASSYPGGREWRQPQHF.

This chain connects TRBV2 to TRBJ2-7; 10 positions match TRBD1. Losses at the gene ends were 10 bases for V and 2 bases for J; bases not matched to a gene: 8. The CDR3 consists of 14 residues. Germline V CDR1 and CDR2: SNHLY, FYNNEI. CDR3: CATKTGTGAYEQYF. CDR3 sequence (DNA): TGTGCCACCAAAACCGGGACAGGGGCCTACGAGCAGTACTTC.

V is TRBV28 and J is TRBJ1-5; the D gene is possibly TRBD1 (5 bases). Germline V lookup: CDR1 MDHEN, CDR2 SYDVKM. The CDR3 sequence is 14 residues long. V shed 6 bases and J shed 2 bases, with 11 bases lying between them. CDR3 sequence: CASRVQGGNQPQHF. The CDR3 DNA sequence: TGTGCCAGCAGGGTCCAGGGTGGCAATCAGCCCCAGCATTTT.

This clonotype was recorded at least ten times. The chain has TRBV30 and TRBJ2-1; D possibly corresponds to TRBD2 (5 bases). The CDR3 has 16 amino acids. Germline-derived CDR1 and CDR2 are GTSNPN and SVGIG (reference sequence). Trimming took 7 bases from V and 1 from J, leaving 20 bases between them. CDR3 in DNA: TGTGCCTTACTAAGAGTGGATGGAGGTTCCTACAATGAGCAGTTCTTC. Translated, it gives CALLRVDGGSYNEQFF.

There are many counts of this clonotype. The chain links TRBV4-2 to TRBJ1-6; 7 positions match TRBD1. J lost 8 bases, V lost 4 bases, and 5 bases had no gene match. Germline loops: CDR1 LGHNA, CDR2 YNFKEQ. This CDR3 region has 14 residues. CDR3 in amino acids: CASSPRGSDSPLHF. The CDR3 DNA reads TGTGCCAGCAGCCCCAGGGGGAGTGATTCACCCCTCCACTTT.

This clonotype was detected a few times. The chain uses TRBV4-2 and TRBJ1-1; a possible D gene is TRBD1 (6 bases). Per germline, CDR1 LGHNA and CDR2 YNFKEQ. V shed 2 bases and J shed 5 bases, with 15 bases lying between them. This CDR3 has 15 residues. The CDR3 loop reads CASSQPDRPGTEAFF. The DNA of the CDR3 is TGTGCCAGCAGCCAACCTGACAGGCCGGGGACTGAAGCTTTCTTT.

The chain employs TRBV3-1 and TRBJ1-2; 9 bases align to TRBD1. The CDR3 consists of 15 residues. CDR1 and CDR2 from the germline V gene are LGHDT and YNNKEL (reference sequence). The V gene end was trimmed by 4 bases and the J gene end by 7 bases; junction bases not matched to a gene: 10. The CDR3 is CASSRNFGTGSGYTF. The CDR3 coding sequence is TGTGCCAGCAGCCGAAACTTCGGGACAGGGAGTGGCTACACCTTC.

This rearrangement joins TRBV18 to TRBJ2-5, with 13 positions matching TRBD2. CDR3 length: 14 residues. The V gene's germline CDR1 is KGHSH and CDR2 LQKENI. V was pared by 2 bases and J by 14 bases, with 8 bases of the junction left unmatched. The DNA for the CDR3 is TGTGCCAGCTCACCAGTTGGACTAGCGGGGGTCCAATACTTC. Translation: CASSPVGLAGVQYF. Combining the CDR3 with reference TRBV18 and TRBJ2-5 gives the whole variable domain NAGVMQNPRHLVRRRGQEARLRCSPMKGHSHVYWYRQLPEEGLKFMVYLQKENIIDESGMPKERFSAEFPKEGPSILRIQQVVRGDSAAYFCASSPVGLAGVQYFGPGTRLLVL.

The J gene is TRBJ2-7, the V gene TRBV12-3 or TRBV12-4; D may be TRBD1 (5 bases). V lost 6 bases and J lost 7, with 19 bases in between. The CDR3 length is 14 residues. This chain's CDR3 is CASRNLGDRWEQYF. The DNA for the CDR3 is TGTGCCAGCAGAAATCTGGGCGACAGATGGGAGCAGTACTTC.

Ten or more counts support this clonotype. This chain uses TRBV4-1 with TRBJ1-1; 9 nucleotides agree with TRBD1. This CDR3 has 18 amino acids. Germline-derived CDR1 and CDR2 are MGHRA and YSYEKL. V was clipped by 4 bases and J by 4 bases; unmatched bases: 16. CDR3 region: CASSRESGTGKRGTEAFF. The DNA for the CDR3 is TGCGCCAGCAGCCGAGAATCCGGGACAGGGAAGAGGGGCACTGAAGCTTTCTTT.

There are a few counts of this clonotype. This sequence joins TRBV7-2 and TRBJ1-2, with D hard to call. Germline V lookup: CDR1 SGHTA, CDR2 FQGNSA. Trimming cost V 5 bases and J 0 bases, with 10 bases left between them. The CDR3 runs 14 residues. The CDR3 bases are TGTGCCAGCAGCCAGGACGGCTCTAACTATGGCTACACCTTC. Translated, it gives CASSQDGSNYGYTF. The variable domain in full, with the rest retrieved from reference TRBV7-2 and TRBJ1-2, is GAGVSQSPSNKVTEKGKDVELRCDPISGHTALYWYRQSLGQGLEFLIYFQGNSAPDKSGLPSDRFSAERTGGSVSTLTIQRTQQEDSAVYLCASSQDGSNYGYTFGSGTRLTVV.

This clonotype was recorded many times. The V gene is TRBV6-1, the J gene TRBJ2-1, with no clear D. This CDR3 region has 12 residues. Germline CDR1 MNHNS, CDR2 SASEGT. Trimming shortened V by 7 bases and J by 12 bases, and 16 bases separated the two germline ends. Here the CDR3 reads CASTVDLMTQFF. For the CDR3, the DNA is TGTGCCAGCACCGTGGACCTAATGACGCAGTTCTTC.

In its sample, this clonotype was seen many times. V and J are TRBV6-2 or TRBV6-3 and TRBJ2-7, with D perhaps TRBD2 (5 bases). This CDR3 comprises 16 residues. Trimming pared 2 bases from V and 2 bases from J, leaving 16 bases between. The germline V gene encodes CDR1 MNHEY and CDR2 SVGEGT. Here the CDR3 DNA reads TGTGCCAGCAGTTACGCTAGCCTAACCCGCCCCTACGAGCAGTACTTC. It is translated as CASSYASLTRPYEQYF.

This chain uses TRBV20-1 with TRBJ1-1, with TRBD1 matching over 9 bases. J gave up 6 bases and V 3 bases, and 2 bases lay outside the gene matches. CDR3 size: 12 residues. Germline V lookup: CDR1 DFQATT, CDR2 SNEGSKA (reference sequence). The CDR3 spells CSASTGGPEAFF. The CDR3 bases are TGCAGTGCTAGCACAGGGGGCCCTGAAGCTTTCTTT.

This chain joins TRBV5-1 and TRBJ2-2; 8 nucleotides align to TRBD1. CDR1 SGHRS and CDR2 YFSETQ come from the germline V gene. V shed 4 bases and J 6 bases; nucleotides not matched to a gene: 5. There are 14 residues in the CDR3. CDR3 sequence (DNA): TGCGCCAGCAGCCCGCGGACAGGGCCCGGGGAGCTGTTTTTT. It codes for CASSPRTGPGELFF.

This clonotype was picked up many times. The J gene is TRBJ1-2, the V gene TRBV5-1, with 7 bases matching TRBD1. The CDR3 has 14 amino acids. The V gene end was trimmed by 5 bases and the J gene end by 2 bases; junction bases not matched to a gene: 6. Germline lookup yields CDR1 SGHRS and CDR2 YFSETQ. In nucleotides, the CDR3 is TGCGCCAGCAGACCTCCGGGACAGAACTATGGCTACACCTTC. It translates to CASRPPGQNYGYTF.